This T cell receptor (beta chain) was sequenced for a study of T-cell reconstitution after alpha-beta-depleted transplantation in children. Unique molecular identifiers featured in how the TCRbeta library was prepared. TCRdb itself ran the PCR reads through MiXCR, one entry per CDR3 protein. The sample yields 250,000 to 300,000 distinct CDR3 sequences, more than 8% seen once. This CDR3 spans 19 amino acids. The V gene end was trimmed by 3 bases and the J gene end by 0 bases; junction bases not matched to a gene: 16. The germline V gene encodes CDR1 DFQATT and CDR2 SNEGSKA (reference sequence). This TCR came from a human donor who donated a stem cell graft to a child with SCID. The chain employs TRBV20-1 and TRBJ2-1, with 8 bases aligning to TRBD1. The material sequenced was PBMCs from the stem cell graft donor, taken from the stem cell graft. This chain's CDR3 is CSASFRSGTGPSSYNEQFF. CDR3 sequence (DNA): TGCAGTGCTAGTTTCAGATCCGGGACAGGACCTAGCTCCTACAATGAGCAGTTCTTC.